Below, 5 T cell receptor beta chains from the same sample are listed, as sequenced in a study of radiation and T cells in renal cell carcinoma. Time point reported: blood 4 weeks post-SBRT, at nephrectomy. Described treatment: 15 Gy SBRT to primary tumor, nephrectomy 4 weeks later. Generated by immunoSEQ multiplex PCR, the TCRdb table keeps only in-frame clones and is missing some. The table lists roughly 80,000 clones, around 78% of them singletons. Sequencing was performed on blood, taken from a patient whose treatment included radiotherapy and nephrectomy. The receptors stem from a woman aged 55-69 years with renal cell carcinoma.

The chain combines TRBV6-6 with TRBJ2-3; weak D call: TRBD2 (6 bases). The CDR3 covers 14 residues. V shed 2 bases and J shed 7 bases, with 13 bases lying between them. CDR1 and CDR2 from the germline V gene are MNHNY and SVGAGI (reference sequence). The DNA of the CDR3 is TGTGCCAGCAGTTACGCCTTGGGGGGAAATACGCAGTATTTT. This translates into CASSYALGGNTQYF.

V usage is TRBV6-6 and J usage is TRBJ1-6; D might be TRBD1 (6 bases). CDR3 size: 16 residues. The germline V gene encodes CDR1 MNHNY and CDR2 SVGAGI (reference sequence). V was trimmed by 8 bases and J by 8 bases, leaving 22 bases between them. This chain's CDR3 is CASRRAPDRHYSPLHF. Written as DNA, the CDR3 is TGTGCCAGCCGACGGGCCCCGGACAGACATTATTCACCCCTCCACTTT.

This chain joins TRBV5-4 and TRBJ1-2; 9 nucleotides line up with TRBD1. CDR1 SGHNT and CDR2 YYREEE come from the germline V gene (reference sequence). The CDR3 consists of 14 residues. The junction had 6 bases not matched to a gene; V was cut back by 6 bases and J by 3 bases. CDR3 region: CASIRTGVDYGYTF. Written as DNA, the CDR3 is TGTGCCAGCATCAGGACAGGGGTAGACTATGGCTACACCTTC.

The gene calls are TRBV4-2 and TRBJ2-5, with TRBD2 matching 9 bases. This CDR3 contains 15 residues. Per germline, CDR1 LGHNA and CDR2 YNFKEQ. J gave up 11 bases and V 1 base, and 11 bases lay outside the gene matches. The CDR3 loop reads CASSQVLAGAGEQYF. The CDR3, as DNA: TGTGCCAGCAGCCAAGTCTTAGCGGGGGCGGGGGAGCAGTACTTC.

This rearrangement joins TRBV28 to TRBJ1-1; no clear D gene. The V and J ends lost 6 bases and 1 base respectively, with 21 bases between them. The CDR3 runs 17 residues. In germline, CDR1 is MDHEN, CDR2 SYDVKM. The CDR3 coding sequence is TGTGCCAGCAGACGCCCTTATGTAGGGATTAAGAACACTGAAGCTTTCTTT. Its protein is CASRRPYVGIKNTEAFF.